This T cell receptor beta chain was sequenced during a study of T cells in Graves' hyperthyroidism and ophthalmopathy. About the research overall: Sampling of peripheral blood happened at initial diagnosis, prior to any treatment.

This clonotype came up many times. Its target is unknown. TCR beta CDR3 regions were amplified from RNA transcripts. TCR CDR3 underwent first-round RT-PCR with the HTBI primer set. TCRdb analysed the multiplex PCR reads with MiXCR anew, one entry per CDR3 protein. The sample lists under 350,000 distinct CDR3 sequences, around a sixth occurring once. Study-wide results and caveats: In simple terms, a model built on 13 V-J features told ophthalmopathy apart from stable hyperthyroidism.

Graves' hyperthyroidism was deemed stable absent ophthalmopathy progression within 18 months. Lactation, pregnancy, other autoimmune disease or uncontrolled infection led to exclusion of patients. This receptor was identified in a woman aged 45-65 years with Graves' hyperthyroidism. Sequenced sample: blood.

The DNA of the CDR3 is TGTGCCTGGAGTCGACACTCGAACACTGAAGCTTTCTTT. It specifies CAWSRHSNTEAFF. V usage is TRBV30 and J usage is TRBJ1-1; D remains ambiguous. V lost 2 bases, J lost 1 base, and 8 bases lay in between. CDR1 and CDR2 (germline): GTSNPN, SVGIG (reference sequence). CDR3 length equals 13 residues.